These 28 T cell receptor beta chains share one sample of origin, sequenced in a study of T-cell memory formation after mild COVID-19. TCRdb recomputed calls from the 5' RACE reads with MiXCR, one row per CDR3 protein. Here the sample spans approximately 150,000 distinct CDR3 sequences, about 19% being singletons. Sequencing was carried out using PBMCs or a T cell subset sorted from them (not recorded which). Source of these receptors: an adult woman who had mild COVID-19 (a few samples of this study predate the infection). Cell type and time point are not known.

A single count supports this clonotype. The rearrangement links TRBV12-3 or TRBV12-4 to TRBJ2-6, with D hard to call. The germline V and J ends were trimmed by 6 bases and 3 bases, with 9 bases remaining between them. The CDR3 sequence is 14 residues long. In DNA, the CDR3 is TGTGCCAGCAGCAACGGCAATGGGGCCAACGTCCTGACTTTC. Translation: CASSNGNGANVLTF.

This chain links TRBV7-9 with TRBJ2-1; D is uncertain. The CDR3 length is 12 residues. Germline V gives CDR1 SEHNR, CDR2 FQNEAQ (reference sequence). Trimming pared 3 bases from V and 12 bases from J, leaving 12 bases between. The CDR3 here is CASSFDTRGQFF. In DNA, the CDR3 is TGTGCCAGCAGCTTCGACACAAGAGGGCAGTTCTTC.

This clonotype was counted many times. The V call is TRBV7-2, the J call TRBJ2-7; 8 bases map to TRBD2. After removal of 4 bases from V and 2 bases from J, the junction contained 10 bases not matched to a gene. CDR1 is SGHTA, CDR2 FQGNSA, per germline. The CDR3 covers 16 residues. The CDR3 coding sequence is TGTGCCAGCAGCTCGATAGCGGGGCCGCTTACCTACGAGCAGTACTTC. Translation gives CASSSIAGPLTYEQYF.

In its sample, this clonotype was seen many times. The J gene is TRBJ2-1, the V gene TRBV24-1; D not resolved. Germline-derived CDR1 and CDR2 are KGHDR and SFDVKD. This CDR3 spans 17 amino acids. Trimming took 5 bases from V and 2 from J, leaving 18 bases between them. DNA for the CDR3: TGTGCCACCAGTGCGGTCCCGTCAACCGCGACCTACAATGAGCAGTTCTTC. Translating gives CATSAVPSTATYNEQFF.

The table lists this clonotype with a few counts. Given a much more abundant clone one base away, this may be a read error. The genes are TRBV7-3 and TRBJ2-2, with 8 positions matching TRBD2. The germline gives CDR1 SGHTA, CDR2 FQGTGA. The CDR3 runs to 14 residues. V trimming: 2 bases; J trimming: 6 bases; junction bases outside the gene matches: 2. The CDR3 DNA sequence: TGTGCCAGCAGCTTAGCGGGGGGCCCCGGGGAGCTGTTTTTT. Its protein is CASSLAGGPGELFF.

This clonotype was counted between two and nine times. This chain connects TRBV6-2 or TRBV6-3 to TRBJ2-1; D is unresolved. The V gene's germline CDR1 is MNHEY and CDR2 SVGEGT. With 9 bases removed from V and 5 bases from J, the gap between germline ends came to 17 bases. The CDR3 contains 14 residues. CDR3 nucleotides: TGTGCCAGTATTCTTGACCACAGCCACAATGAGCAGTTCTTC. Amino acids: CASILDHSHNEQFF.

The J gene is TRBJ1-1, the V gene TRBV11-3, with no clear D. The CDR3 has 13 amino acids. The germline V gene has CDR1 SGHNT and CDR2 YENEEA. Trimming took off 5 bases at V and 5 bases at J, with 12 bases between the two ends. The DNA for the CDR3 is TGTGCCAGCAGCCTGAGGCGGGGAACTGAAGCTTTCTTT. It specifies CASSLRRGTEAFF.

The rearrangement joins TRBV2 to TRBJ2-1; D tentatively fits TRBD1 or TRBD2 (10 bases each). Germline assignment: CDR1 SNHLY and CDR2 FYNNEI. With 5 bases removed from V and 7 bases from J, the gap between germline ends came to 33 bases. The CDR3 is 20 residues long. CDR3 sequence: CASSRTGGAGGPRIRNEQFF. CDR3 nucleotide sequence: TGTGCCAGCAGTCGGACAGGGGGAGCGGGAGGGCCCAGAATAAGGAATGAGCAGTTCTTC.

V is TRBV12-3 or TRBV12-4 and J is TRBJ2-3, with TRBD2 matching over 11 bases. The trim removed 6 bases at V and 6 bases at J, leaving 5 bases unmatched. The CDR3 totals 14 residues. CDR3: CASRSLAGVDTQYF. For the CDR3, the DNA is TGTGCCAGCAGGTCACTAGCGGGAGTTGATACGCAGTATTTT.

This chain joins TRBV24-1 and TRBJ1-1, with D tentatively TRBD1 (5 bases). V dropped 4 bases and J dropped 5 bases, with 10 bases sitting between them. This CDR3 spans 13 amino acids. Germline V CDR1 and CDR2: KGHDR, SFDVKD. The CDR3 sequence is CATSEGVGTEAFF. DNA for the CDR3: TGTGCCACCAGTGAGGGGGTAGGTACTGAAGCTTTCTTT.

In this sample, this clonotype turned up many times. This chain links TRBV12-3 or TRBV12-4 with TRBJ1-2, with no clear D. V lost 1 base, J lost 8 bases, and 14 bases lay in between. CDR3 size: 14 residues. The CDR3 protein is CASSLEVTRSGYTF. As DNA, the CDR3 is TGTGCCAGCAGTTTAGAGGTCACCAGGAGCGGCTACACCTTC.

The rearrangement uses TRBV7-8 and TRBJ1-6; D might be TRBD1 (6 bases). The CDR3 runs 15 residues. V lost 3 bases and J 7 bases, leaving 13 bases between the germline ends. The germline CDR1 and CDR2 sequences are SGHVS and FQNEAQ. CDR3 region: CASSFGGDRNSPLHF. CDR3 nucleotides: TGTGCCAGCAGCTTCGGGGGCGACAGGAATTCACCCCTCCACTTT.

Notes on this clonotype: The junction and the germline gene differ at one end; a read error may be behind it. The chain is built from TRBV11-3 and TRBJ2-1; 11 positions agree with TRBD2. Germline-derived CDR1 and CDR2 are SGHNT and YENEEA. The CDR3 spans 14 residues. This chain's CDR3 is CASSYGLAGNEEFF. The CDR3 DNA reads as TGTGCCAGCAGCTATGGACTAGCGGGCAATGAGGAGTTCTTC.

The J gene is TRBJ2-5, the V gene TRBV6-6; 10 bases align to TRBD2. J gave up 2 bases and V 7 bases, and 10 bases lay outside the gene matches. Germline V gene data show CDR1 as MNHNY and CDR2 as SVGAGI (reference sequence). This CDR3 spans 16 amino acids. CDR3 sequence: CASNQRGTSVQETQYF. CDR3 DNA sequence: TGTGCCAGCAACCAAAGAGGGACTAGCGTTCAAGAGACCCAGTACTTC.

The chain joins TRBV7-2 to TRBJ2-3; the D call may be TRBD1 or TRBD2 (5 bases each). V was cut by 2 bases and J by 6 bases, with 12 bases left in between. The germline V gene encodes CDR1 SGHTA and CDR2 FQGNSA. The CDR3 runs to 14 residues. The CDR3 sequence is CASSLTQGADTQYF. The CDR3, as DNA: TGTGCCAGCAGCTTAACGCAGGGAGCGGATACGCAGTATTTT.

The chain joins TRBV20-1 to TRBJ2-3; D is undetermined. This CDR3 region has 13 residues. V shed 8 bases and J shed 2 bases, with 14 bases lying between them. Germline CDR1 is DFQATT and CDR2 is SNEGSKA (reference sequence). DNA for the CDR3: TGCAGTACAAAGGGAACCGTCACAGATACGCAGTATTTT. It yields the protein CSTKGTVTDTQYF.

This chain connects TRBV12-3 or TRBV12-4 to TRBJ2-1; 7 bases match TRBD1. Trimming at V came to 5 bases and at J to 1 base, leaving 8 bases not matched to a gene. This CDR3 has 16 residues. The CDR3 here is CASSPRDRPSYNEQFF. The CDR3 DNA sequence: TGTGCCAGCAGTCCCCGGGACAGACCATCCTACAATGAGCAGTTCTTC.

This clonotype occurred a few times. The chain couples TRBV11-3 to TRBJ2-1; D gene uncertain. V was clipped by 5 bases and J by 8 bases, with 25 bases between them. The CDR3 is made up of 17 amino acids. The germline CDR1 and CDR2 sequences are SGHNT and YENEEA. The CDR3 coding sequence is TGTGCCAGCAGCCCCCGTCCTTCACTACTCGTTGACGATGAGCAGTTCTTC. This gives the protein CASSPRPSLLVDDEQFF.

This clonotype was seen a few times. The gene calls are TRBV4-1 and TRBJ2-1; 13 bases align to TRBD2. The V and J ends lost 4 bases and 4 bases, in that order; junction bases with no gene match: 7. Germline V CDR1 and CDR2: MGHRA, YSYEKL. This CDR3 spans 17 amino acids. The CDR3 DNA reads TGCGCCAGCAGCCCCAGGACTAGCGGGAGTTCGTACAATGAGCAGTTCTTC. Its protein is CASSPRTSGSSYNEQFF.

The chain joins TRBV5-6 to TRBJ2-1, with 10 bases identical to TRBD1. V lost 1 base, J lost 4 bases, and 5 bases stayed unmatched. The CDR3 totals 16 residues. Germline V CDR1 and CDR2: SGHDT, YYEEEE. The CDR3 region is CASSLSGTGEYNEQFF. In nucleotides, the CDR3 is TGTGCCAGCAGCTTGTCAGGGACAGGGGAATACAATGAGCAGTTCTTC.

Only a few counts were recorded for this clonotype. The chain recombines TRBV5-6 with TRBJ2-3, with D tentatively TRBD2 (7 bases). Trimming stripped 3 bases from V and 4 bases from J, with 15 bases between. The CDR3 contains 15 residues. The germline V gene has CDR1 SGHDT and CDR2 YYEEEE. In DNA, the CDR3 is TGTGCCAGCAGCTCAGGGGCGGGGGCATCAGATACGCAGTATTTT. Translating gives CASSSGAGASDTQYF.

This clonotype came up many times. This rearrangement joins TRBV6-5 to TRBJ2-4; D perhaps matches TRBD1 (5 bases). V was pared by 6 bases and J by 0 bases, with 12 bases between. The CDR3 consists of 15 residues. Looked up from germline, CDR1 is MNHEY and CDR2 is SVGAGI. CDR3 nucleotide sequence: TGTGCCAGCAGCCCACCAGGGTTAGCCAAAAACATTCAGTACTTC. Translated, it gives CASSPPGLAKNIQYF.

The CDR3 region is CASSQALTGGGETQYF. CDR3 sequence (DNA): TGCGCCAGCAGCCAAGCTCTCACGGGCGGGGGAGAGACCCAGTACTTC. The chain links TRBV4-1 to TRBJ2-5, with TRBD2 matching 7 bases. The germline CDR1 and CDR2 sequences are MGHRA and YSYEKL. The CDR3 loop spans 16 amino acids. V lost 1 base and J lost 4; bases outside the gene matches: 9.

Regarding this clonotype: The junction differs from germline at one of its ends, possibly a read error. The gene calls are TRBV12-3 or TRBV12-4 and TRBJ2-1; D unclear. The CDR3 runs 13 residues. The CDR3 here is CASSLTGYTEQFF. CDR3 coding DNA: TGTGCCAGCAGTTTAACGGGTTACACTGAGCAGTTCTTC.

This clonotype appeared a few times. The genes are TRBV5-6 and TRBJ2-7; a possible D gene is TRBD2 (5 bases). Looked up from germline, CDR1 is SGHDT and CDR2 is YYEEEE. CDR3 length: 14 amino acids. Trimming stripped 5 bases from V and 2 bases from J, with 14 bases between. As DNA, the CDR3 is TGTGCCAGCAGGAGAGGGCTAGGCCCCTACGAGCAGTACTTC. Residues: CASRRGLGPYEQYF.

This clonotype was detected only a few times. The rearrangement joins TRBV7-3 to TRBJ2-7; D is undetermined. Germline V gene lookup returns CDR1 SGHTA and CDR2 FQGTGA. Trimming took off 0 bases at V and 6 bases at J, with 9 bases between the two ends. The CDR3 is made up of 13 amino acids. The CDR3 DNA reads TGTGCCAGCAGCTTAACCGCCTTGGGCGAGCAGTACTTC. Protein: CASSLTALGEQYF.

This clonotype was found a few times. The rearrangement uses TRBV29-1 and TRBJ1-5; the D gene is possibly TRBD1 (6 bases). Trimming cost V 5 bases and J 3 bases, with 8 bases left between them. The germline gives CDR1 SQVTM, CDR2 ANQGSEA. The CDR3 sequence is 12 residues long. The CDR3 loop reads CSVRTDNQPQHF. In DNA, the CDR3 is TGCAGCGTTAGGACAGACAATCAGCCCCAGCATTTT. Together with reference TRBV29-1 and TRBJ1-5, the CDR3 gives the full variable domain: SAVISQKPSRDICQRGTSLTIQCQVDSQVTMMFWYRQQPGQSLTLIATANQGSEATYESGFVIDKFPISRPNLTFSTLTVSNMSPEDSSIYLCSVRTDNQPQHFGDGTRLSIL.

A word on this clonotype: Germline and junction disagree at one end, which may indicate a read error. The V gene is TRBV5-1, the J gene TRBJ2-3; 8 nucleotides agree with TRBD1. CDR1 and CDR2 (germline): SGHRS, YFSETQ. The CDR3 is 13 amino acids. CDR3 protein: CDSSLDRVDTQYF. The CDR3 coding sequence is TGCGACAGCAGCTTGGACAGGGTAGATACGCAGTATTTT.